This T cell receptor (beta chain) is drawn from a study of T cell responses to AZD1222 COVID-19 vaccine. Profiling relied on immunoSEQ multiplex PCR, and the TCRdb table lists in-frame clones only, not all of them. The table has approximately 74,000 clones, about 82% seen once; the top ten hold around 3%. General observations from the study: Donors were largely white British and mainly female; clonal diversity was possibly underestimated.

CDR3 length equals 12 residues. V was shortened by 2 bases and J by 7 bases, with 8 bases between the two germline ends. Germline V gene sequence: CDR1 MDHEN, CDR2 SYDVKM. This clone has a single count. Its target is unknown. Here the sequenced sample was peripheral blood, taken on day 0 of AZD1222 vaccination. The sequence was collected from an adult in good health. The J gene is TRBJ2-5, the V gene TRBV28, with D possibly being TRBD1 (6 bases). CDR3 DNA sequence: TGTGCCAGCAGTTTAGGACAGACGACCCAGTACTTC. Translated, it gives CASSLGQTTQYF.